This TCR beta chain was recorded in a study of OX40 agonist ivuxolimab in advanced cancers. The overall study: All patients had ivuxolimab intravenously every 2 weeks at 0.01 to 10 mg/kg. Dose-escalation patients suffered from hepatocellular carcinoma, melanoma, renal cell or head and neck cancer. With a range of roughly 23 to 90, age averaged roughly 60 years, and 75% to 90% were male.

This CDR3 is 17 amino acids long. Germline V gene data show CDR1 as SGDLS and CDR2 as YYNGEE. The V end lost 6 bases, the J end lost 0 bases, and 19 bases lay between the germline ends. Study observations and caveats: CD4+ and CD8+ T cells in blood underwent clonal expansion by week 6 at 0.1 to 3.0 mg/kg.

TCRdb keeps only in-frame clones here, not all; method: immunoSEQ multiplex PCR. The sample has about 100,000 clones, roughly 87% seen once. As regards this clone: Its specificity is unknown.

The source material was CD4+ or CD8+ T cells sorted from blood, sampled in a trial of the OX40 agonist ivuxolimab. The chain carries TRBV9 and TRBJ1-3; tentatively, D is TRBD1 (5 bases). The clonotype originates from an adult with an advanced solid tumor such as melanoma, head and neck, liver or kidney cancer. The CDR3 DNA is TGTGCCAGCACCCCAGGATCCCAGGGAAACTCTGGAAACACCATATATTTT. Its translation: CASTPGSQGNSGNTIYF.